This TCR beta chain originates from a study of cytomegalovirus exposure and HLA in healthy donors. Germline-derived CDR1 and CDR2 are SGHRS and YFSETQ. This CDR3 spans 16 amino acids. The V and J ends lost 2 bases and 5 bases, in that order; junction bases with no gene match: 6. Only in-frame clones appear in the TCRdb table, and some are missing; sequencing was by immunoSEQ multiplex PCR. The data show over 150,000 clones, approximately 86% seen once. V usage is TRBV5-1 and J usage is TRBJ2-3; TRBD1 agrees at 12 bases. The sequenced material came from PBMCs. This clonotype originated in a woman younger than 30 in good health and CMV-seronegative. Here the CDR3 DNA reads TGCGCCAGCAGCTTCCTCGGGGACAGGGGGCTAGATACGCAGTATTTT. It translates to CASSFLGDRGLDTQYF.